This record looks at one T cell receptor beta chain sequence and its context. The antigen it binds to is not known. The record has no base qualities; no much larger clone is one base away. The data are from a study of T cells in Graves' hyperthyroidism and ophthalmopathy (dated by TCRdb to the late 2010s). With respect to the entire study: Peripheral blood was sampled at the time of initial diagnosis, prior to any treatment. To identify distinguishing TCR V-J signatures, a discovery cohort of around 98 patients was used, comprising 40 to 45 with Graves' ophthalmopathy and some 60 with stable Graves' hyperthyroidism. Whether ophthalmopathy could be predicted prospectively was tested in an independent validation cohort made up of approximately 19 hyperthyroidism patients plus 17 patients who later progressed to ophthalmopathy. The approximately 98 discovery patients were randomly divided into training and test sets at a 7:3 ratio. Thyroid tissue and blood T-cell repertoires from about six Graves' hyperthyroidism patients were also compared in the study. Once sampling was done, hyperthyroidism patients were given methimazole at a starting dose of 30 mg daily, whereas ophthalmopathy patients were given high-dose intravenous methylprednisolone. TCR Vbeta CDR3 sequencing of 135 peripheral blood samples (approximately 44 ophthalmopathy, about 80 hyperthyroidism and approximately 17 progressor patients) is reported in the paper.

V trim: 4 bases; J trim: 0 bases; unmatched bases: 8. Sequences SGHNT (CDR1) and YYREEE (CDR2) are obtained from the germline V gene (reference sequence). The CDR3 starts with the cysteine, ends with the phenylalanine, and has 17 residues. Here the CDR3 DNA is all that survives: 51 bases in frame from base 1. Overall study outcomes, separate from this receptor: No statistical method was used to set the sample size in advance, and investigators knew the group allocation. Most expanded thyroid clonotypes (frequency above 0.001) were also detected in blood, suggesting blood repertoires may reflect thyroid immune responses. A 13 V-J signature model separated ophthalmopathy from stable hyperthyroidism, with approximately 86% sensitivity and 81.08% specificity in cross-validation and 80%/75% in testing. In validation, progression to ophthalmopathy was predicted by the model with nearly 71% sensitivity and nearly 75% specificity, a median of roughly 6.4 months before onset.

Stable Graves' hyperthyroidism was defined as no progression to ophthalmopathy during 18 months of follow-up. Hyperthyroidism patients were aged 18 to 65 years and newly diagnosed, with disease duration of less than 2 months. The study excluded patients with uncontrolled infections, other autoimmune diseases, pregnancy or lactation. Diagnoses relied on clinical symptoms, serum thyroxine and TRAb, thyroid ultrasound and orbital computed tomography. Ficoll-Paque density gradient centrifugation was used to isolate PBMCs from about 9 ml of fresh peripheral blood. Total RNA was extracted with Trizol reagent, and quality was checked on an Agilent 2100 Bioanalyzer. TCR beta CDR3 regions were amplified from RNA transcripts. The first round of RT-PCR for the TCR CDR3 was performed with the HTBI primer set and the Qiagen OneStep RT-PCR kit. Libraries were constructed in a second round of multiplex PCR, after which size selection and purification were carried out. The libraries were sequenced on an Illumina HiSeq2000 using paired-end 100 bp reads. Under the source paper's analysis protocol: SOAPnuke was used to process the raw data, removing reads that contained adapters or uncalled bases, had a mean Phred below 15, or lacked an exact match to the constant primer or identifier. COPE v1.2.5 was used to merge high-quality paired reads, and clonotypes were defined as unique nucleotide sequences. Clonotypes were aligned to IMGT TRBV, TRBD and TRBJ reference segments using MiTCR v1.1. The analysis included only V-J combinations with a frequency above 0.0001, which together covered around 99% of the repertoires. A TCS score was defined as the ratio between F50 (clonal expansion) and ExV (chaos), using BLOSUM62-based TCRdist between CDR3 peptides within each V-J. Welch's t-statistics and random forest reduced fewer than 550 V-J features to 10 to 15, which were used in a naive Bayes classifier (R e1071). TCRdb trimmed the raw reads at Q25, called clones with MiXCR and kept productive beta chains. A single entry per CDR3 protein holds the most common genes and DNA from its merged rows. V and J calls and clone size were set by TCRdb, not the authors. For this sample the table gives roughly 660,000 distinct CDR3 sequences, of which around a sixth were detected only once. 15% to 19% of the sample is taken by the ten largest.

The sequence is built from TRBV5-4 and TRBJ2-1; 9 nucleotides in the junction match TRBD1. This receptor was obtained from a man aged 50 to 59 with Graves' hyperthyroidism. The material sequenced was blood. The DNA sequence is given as TGTGCCAGCAGCCGAGGACAGGGGTCAACCTCCTACAATGAGCAGTTCTTC. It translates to CASSRGQGSTSYNEQFF.